The source of this T cell receptor (beta chain) is a study of T cell changes during pregnancy in multiple sclerosis. Clones were read by immunoSEQ multiplex PCR, and TCRdb kept only the in-frame ones, dropping some. The table includes around 50,000 clones, around 92% detected once. The CDR3 consists of 13 residues. With 1 base removed from V and 4 bases from J, the gap between germline ends came to 8 bases. From germline, CDR1 is SGDLS and CDR2 YYNGEE. This specimen consisted of CD4+ T cells from peripheral blood mononuclear cells, obtained after pregnancy. V is TRBV9 and J is TRBJ1-2; weak D call: TRBD1 (5 bases). The sequence was collected from a female donor in good health, enrolled as a control in a pregnancy study. The CDR3 loop reads CASSVQGSYGYTF. CDR3 sequence (DNA): TGTGCCAGCAGCGTACAGGGAAGCTATGGCTACACCTTC. The variable domain in full, with the rest retrieved from reference TRBV9 and TRBJ1-2, is DSGVTQTPKHLITATGQRVTLRCSPRSGDLSVYWYQQSLDQGLQFLIQYYNGEERAKGNILERFSAQQFPDLHSELNLSSLELGDSALYFCASSVQGSYGYTFGSGTRLTVV.